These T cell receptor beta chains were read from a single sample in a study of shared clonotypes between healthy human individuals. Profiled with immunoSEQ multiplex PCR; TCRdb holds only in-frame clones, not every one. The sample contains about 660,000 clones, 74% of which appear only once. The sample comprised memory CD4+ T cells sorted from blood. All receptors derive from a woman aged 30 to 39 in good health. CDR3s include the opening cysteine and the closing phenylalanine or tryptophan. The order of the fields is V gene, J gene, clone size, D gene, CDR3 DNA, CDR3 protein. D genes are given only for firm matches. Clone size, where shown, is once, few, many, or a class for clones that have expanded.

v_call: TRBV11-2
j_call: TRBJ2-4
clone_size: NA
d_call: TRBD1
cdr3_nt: TGTGCCAGCAGCTTAGCTCGGGGGACAGGAAACATTCAGTACTTC
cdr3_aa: CASSLARGTGNIQYF

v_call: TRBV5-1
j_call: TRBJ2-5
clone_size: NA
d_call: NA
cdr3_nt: TGCGCCAGCAGCGTCCGGATACAAGAGACCCAGTACTTC
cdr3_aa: CASSVRIQETQYF

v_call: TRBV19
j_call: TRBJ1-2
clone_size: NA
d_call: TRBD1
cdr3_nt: TGTGCCAGTAGTATCGCCGGGACAGGGGTCTGGGGCTACACCTTC
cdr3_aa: CASSIAGTGVWGYTF

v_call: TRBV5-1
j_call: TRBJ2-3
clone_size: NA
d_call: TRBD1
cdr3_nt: TGCGCCAGCAGCTTGGGACAGGGTGGGACAGATACGCAGTATTTT
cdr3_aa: CASSLGQGGTDTQYF

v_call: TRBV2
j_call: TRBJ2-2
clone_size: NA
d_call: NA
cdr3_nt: TGTGCCAGCAGTGCCCAGGGTCTCGGCACCGGGGAGCTGTTTTTT
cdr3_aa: CASSAQGLGTGELFF

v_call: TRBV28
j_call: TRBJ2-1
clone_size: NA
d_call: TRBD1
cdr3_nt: TGTGCCAGCACCTCAACCGGGACAGGGGTGAGGAATGAGCAGTTCTTC
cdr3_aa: CASTSTGTGVRNEQFF

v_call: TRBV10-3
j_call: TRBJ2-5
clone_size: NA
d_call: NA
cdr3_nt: TGTGCCATCAGTGTCTCCAGTGGGGTCCAAGAGACCCAGTACTTC
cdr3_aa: CAISVSSGVQETQYF

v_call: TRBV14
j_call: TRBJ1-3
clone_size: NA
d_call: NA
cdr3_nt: TGTGCCAGCAGCCAAGTGTTCCGGGGGGCCAACTCTGGAAACACCATATATTTT
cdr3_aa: CASSQVFRGANSGNTIYF

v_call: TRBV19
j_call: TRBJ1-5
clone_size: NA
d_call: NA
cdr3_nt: TGTGCCAGTCACCGAGGGGAGCAGCCCCAGCATTTT
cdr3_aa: CASHRGEQPQHF

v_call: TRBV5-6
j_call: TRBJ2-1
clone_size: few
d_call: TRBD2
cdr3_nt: TGTGCCAGCAGCTGGACTAGCGGAGCCTACAATGAGCAGTTCTTC
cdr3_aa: CASSWTSGAYNEQFF

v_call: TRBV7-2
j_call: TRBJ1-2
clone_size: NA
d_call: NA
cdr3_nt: TGTGCCAGCAGCCTACCGGGGACAACTGGCTACACCTTC
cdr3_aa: CASSLPGTTGYTF

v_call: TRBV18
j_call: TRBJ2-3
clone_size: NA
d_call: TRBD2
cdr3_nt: TGTGCCAGCTCACCCAACCAGGGGGCTGGAGCGGGAGGGCCCTATACGCAGTATTTT
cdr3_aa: CASSPNQGAGAGGPYTQYF

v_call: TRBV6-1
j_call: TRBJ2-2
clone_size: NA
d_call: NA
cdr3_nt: TGTGCCAGCAAAGTTTGGGGGGTTAACACCGGGGAGCTGTTTTTT
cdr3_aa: CASKVWGVNTGELFF

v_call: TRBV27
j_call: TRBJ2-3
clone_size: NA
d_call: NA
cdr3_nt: TGTGCCAGCAGAAATCTGGGGACCTCCACAGATACGCAGTATTTT
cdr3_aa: CASRNLGTSTDTQYF

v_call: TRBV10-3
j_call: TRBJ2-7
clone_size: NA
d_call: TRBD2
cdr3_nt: TGTGCCATCAGGCAAAGCCTAGAGGGACTAGCGGGAGTCGAGCAGTACTTC
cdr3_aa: CAIRQSLEGLAGVEQYF

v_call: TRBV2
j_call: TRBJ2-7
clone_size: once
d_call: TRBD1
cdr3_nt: TGTGCCAGCAGTCCAGGACAGGGGGGCTCCTACGAGCAGTACTTC
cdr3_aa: CASSPGQGGSYEQYF

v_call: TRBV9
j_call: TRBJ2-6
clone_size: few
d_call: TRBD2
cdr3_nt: TGTGCCAGCAACTTAAGGCCAGCGGGAGACCTCGAGGGGGCCAACGTCCTGACTTTC
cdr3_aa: CASNLRPAGDLEGANVLTF

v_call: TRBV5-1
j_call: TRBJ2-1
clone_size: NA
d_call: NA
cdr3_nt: TGCGCCAGCAGCTTCCAGAATGAGCAGTTCTTC
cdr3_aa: CASSFQNEQFF

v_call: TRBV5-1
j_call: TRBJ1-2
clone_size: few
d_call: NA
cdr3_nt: TGCGCCAGCAGCCCCGGGGACCGGCCAGCGTATGGCTACACCTTC
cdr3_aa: CASSPGDRPAYGYTF

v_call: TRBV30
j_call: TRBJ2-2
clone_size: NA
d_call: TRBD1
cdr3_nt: TGTGCCTGGCCTGACAGGGCTGGGAACACCGGGGAGCTGTTTTTT
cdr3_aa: CAWPDRAGNTGELFF

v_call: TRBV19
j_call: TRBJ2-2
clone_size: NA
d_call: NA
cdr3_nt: TGTGCCAGTAGTCGGGACAGAGCCGGGACTGCGAACACCGGGGAGCTGTTTTTT
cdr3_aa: CASSRDRAGTANTGELFF

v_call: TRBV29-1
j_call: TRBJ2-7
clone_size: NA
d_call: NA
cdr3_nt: TGCAGCGCCGGGGACCTCCAAAGACGCGAGCAGTACTTC
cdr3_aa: CSAGDLQRREQYF

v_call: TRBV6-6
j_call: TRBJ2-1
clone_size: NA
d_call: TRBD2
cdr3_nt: TGTGCCAGCAGTTCCCCGACTAGCGGGAACTACAATGAGCAGTTCTTC
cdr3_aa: CASSSPTSGNYNEQFF

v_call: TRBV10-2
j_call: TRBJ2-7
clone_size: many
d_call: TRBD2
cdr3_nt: TGCGCCAGCAGGGGTGGGCTAGCGGGACTCGGGGAGCAGTACTTC
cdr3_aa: CASRGGLAGLGEQYF

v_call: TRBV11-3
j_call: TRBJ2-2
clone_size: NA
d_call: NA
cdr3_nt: TGTGCCAGCAGCTTAGTGGCAGGGTTCGGCACCGGGGAGCTGTTTTTT
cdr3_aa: CASSLVAGFGTGELFF

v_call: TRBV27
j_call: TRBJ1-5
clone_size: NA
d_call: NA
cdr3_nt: TGTGCCAGCAGTATGCGACGAGGCCAGCCCCAGCATTTT
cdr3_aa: CASSMRRGQPQHF

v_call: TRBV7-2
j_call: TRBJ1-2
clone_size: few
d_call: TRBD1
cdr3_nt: TGTGCCAGCAGCAAAGTATCGACAGGGAGTGGGGAAGGCTACACCTTC
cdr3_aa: CASSKVSTGSGEGYTF

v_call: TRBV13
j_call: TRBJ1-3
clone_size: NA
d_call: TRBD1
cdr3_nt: TGTGCCAGCAGCTCGAGACAGGGGCTACTTCGCTCTGGAAACACCATATATTTT
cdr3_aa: CASSSRQGLLRSGNTIYF

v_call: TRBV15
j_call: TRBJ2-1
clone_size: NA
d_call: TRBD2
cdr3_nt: TGTGCCACCAGCAGGGCTCGGGAGGGCGCCTACAATGAGCAGTTCTTC
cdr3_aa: CATSRAREGAYNEQFF

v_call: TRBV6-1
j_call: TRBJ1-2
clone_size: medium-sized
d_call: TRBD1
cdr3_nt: TGTGCCAGCAGTGAAGGATGGCAGGGGGCTGGCTACACCTTC
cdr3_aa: CASSEGWQGAGYTF

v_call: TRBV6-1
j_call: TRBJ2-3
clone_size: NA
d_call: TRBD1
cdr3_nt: TGTGCCAGCAGTGCGACAGGGAGCACAGATACGCAGTATTTT
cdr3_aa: CASSATGSTDTQYF

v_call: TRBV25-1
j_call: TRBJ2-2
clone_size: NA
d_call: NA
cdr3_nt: TGTGCCAGCAGTGAACATGGGGGAGGCAGCACCGGGGAGCTGTTTTTT
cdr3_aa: CASSEHGGGSTGELFF

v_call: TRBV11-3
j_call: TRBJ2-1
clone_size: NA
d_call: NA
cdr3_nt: TGTGCCAGCAGCTTAGTGGGGGGCTCCTACAATGAGCAGTTCTTC
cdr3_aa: CASSLVGGSYNEQFF

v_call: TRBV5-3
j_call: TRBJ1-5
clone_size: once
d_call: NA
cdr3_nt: TGTGCCAGAAGCTTGAGTCGGACACGGGTAAGATCGGGCAATCAGCCCCAGCATTTT
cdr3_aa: CARSLSRTRVRSGNQPQHF

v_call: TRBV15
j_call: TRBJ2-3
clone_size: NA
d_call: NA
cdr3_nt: TGTGCCACCAGCAGAGCCGCGCCCGGGGGCACAGATACGCAGTATTTT
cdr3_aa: CATSRAAPGGTDTQYF

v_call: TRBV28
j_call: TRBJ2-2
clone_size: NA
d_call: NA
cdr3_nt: TGTGCCAGCAGTTTGGGAGGTCGGACCGGGGAGCTGTTTTTT
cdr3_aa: CASSLGGRTGELFF

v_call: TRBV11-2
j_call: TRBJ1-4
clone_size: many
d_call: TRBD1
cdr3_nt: TGTGCCAGCAGCGAGACAGGGATTAATGAAAAACTGTTTTTT
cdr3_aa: CASSETGINEKLFF

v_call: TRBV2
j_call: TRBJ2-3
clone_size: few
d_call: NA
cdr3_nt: TGTGCCAGCGTGTTGACCGGTGCCCCCCCCGCAGATACGCAGTATTTT
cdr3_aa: CASVLTGAPPADTQYF

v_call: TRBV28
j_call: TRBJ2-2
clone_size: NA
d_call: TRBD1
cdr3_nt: TGTGCCAGCAGGCACGGGACAGGGGGCACCGGGGAGCTGTTTTTT
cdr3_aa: CASRHGTGGTGELFF

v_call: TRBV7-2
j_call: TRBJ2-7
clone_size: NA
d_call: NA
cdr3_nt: TGTGCCAGCAGCTTAAATCCGGGAGCCTACGAGCAGTACTTC
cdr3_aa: CASSLNPGAYEQYF

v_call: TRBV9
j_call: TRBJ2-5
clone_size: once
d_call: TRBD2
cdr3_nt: TGTGCCAGCAGCGTCGGACTAGCGGGAGATCAGGAGACCCAGTACTTC
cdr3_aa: CASSVGLAGDQETQYF

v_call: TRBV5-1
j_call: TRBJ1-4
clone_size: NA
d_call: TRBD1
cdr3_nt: TGCGCCAGCAGCTTGGCCATGTCAGGGGGCTTGGATGAAAAACTGTTTTTT
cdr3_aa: CASSLAMSGGLDEKLFF

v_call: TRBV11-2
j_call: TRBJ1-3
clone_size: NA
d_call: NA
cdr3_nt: TGTGCCAGCAGCCCCGGGACCATGGGAGGAAACACCATATATTTT
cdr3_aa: CASSPGTMGGNTIYF